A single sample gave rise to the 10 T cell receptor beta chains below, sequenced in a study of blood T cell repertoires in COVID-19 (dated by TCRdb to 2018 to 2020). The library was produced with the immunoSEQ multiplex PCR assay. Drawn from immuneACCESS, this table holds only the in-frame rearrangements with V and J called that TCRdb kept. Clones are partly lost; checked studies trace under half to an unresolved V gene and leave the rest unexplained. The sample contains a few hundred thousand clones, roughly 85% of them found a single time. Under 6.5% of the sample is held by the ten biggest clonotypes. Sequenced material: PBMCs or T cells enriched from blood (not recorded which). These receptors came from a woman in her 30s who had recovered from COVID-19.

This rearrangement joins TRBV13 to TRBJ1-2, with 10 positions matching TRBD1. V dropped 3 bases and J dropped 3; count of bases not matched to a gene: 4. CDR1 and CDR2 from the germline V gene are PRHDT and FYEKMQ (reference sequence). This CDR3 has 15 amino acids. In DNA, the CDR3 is TGTGCCAGCAGCTTTCAGGGACAGGGGCACTATGGCTACACCTTC. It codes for CASSFQGQGHYGYTF.

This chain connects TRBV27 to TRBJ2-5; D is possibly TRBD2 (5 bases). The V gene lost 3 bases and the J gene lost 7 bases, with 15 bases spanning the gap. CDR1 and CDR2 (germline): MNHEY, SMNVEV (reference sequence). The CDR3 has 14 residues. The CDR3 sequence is CASSFFSGVGTQYF. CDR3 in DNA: TGTGCCAGCAGTTTTTTTTCCGGGGTTGGGACCCAGTACTTC.

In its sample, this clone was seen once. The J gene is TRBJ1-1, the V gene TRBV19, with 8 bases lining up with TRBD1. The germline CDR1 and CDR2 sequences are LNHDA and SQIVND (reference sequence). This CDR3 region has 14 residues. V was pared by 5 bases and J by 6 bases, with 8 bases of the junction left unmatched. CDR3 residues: CASSGQGTFSEAFF. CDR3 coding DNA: TGTGCCAGTAGTGGACAGGGCACATTCTCTGAAGCTTTCTTT. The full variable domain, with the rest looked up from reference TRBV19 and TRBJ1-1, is DGGITQSPKYLFRKEGQNVTLSCEQNLNHDAMYWYRQDPGQGLRLIYYSQIVNDFQKGDIAEGYSVSREKKESFPLTVTSAQKNPTAFYLCASSGQGTFSEAFFGQGTRLTVV.

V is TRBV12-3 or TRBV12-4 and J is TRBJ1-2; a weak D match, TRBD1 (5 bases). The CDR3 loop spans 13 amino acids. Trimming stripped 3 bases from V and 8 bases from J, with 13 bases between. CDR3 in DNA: TGTGCCAGCAGTTTGTTCGGGGCGGGAGGCTACACCTTC. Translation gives CASSLFGAGGYTF.

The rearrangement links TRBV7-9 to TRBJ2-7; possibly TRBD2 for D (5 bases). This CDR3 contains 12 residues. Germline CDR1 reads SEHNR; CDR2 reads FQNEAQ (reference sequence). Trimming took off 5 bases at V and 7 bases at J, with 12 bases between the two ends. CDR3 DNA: TGTGCCAGCAGCAGCGGCTCGTTGGAGCAGTACTTC. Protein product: CASSSGSLEQYF. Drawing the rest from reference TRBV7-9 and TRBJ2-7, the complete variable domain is DTGVSQNPRHKITKRGQNVTFRCDPISEHNRLYWYRQTLGQGPEFLTYFQNEAQLEKSRLLSDRFSAERPKGSFSTLEIQRTEQGDSAMYLCASSSGSLEQYFGPGTRLTVT.

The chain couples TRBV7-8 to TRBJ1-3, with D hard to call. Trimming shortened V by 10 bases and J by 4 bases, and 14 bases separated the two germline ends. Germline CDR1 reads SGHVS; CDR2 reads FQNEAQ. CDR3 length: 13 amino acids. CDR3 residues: CATAGGGGNTIYF. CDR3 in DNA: TGTGCCACGGCCGGAGGAGGCGGAAACACCATATATTTT.

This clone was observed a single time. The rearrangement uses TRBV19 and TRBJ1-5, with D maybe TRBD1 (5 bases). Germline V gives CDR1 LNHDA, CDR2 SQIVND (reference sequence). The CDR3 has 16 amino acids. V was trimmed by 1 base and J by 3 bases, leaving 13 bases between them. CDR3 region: CASSIVRGSPNQPQHF. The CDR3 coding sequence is TGTGCCAGTAGTATAGTGCGGGGGTCCCCCAATCAGCCCCAGCATTTT.

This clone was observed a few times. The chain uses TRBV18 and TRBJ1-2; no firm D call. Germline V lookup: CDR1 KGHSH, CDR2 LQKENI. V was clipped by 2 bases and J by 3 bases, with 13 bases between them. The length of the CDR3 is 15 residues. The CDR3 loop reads CASSPSTRSYYGYTF. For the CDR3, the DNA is TGTGCCAGCTCACCAAGCACCCGGAGCTACTATGGCTACACCTTC.

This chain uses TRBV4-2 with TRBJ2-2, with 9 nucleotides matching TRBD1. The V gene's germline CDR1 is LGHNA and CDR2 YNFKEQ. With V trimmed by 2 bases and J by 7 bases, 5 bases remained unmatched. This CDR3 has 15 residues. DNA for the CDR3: TGTGCCAGCAGCCAAACAGGGGGCACGAGCGGGGAGCTGTTTTTT. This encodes CASSQTGGTSGELFF.

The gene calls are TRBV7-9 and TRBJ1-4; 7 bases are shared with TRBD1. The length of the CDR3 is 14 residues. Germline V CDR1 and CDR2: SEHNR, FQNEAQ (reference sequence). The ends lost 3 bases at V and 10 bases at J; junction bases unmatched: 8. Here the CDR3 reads CASSFDRVGGKLFF. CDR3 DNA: TGTGCCAGCAGCTTCGACAGGGTAGGGGGAAAACTGTTTTTT. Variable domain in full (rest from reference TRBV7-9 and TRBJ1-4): DTGVSQNPRHKITKRGQNVTFRCDPISEHNRLYWYRQTLGQGPEFLTYFQNEAQLEKSRLLSDRFSAERPKGSFSTLEIQRTEQGDSAMYLCASSFDRVGGKLFFGSGTQLSVL.